The 6 T cell receptor beta chains listed next were all sequenced from one sample in a study of CD8+ T cells in alopecia areata. TCR sequencing used cDNA made by reverse transcription of extracted RNA. Using immunoSEQ multiplex PCR, the repertoire was profiled, and TCRdb retains in-frame clones only, with some absent. The sample has about 200,000 clones, roughly three fifths seen once; the top ten hold 4.9%. The sample was CD8+ T cells sorted from blood. The receptor source for this set is a human donor in good health.

In this sample, this clone turned up once. DNA of the CDR3: TGTGCCAGCAGTTCGTCGGGGGGTTCAGGGACCCAGTACTTC. This sequence encodes CASSSSGGSGTQYF. The V call is TRBV27, the J call TRBJ2-5, with 7 bases fitting TRBD2. The trim removed 4 bases at V and 7 bases at J, leaving 9 bases unmatched. The CDR3 is 14 residues long. From germline, CDR1 is MNHEY and CDR2 SMNVEV (reference sequence).

V and J are TRBV9 and TRBJ2-5; D possibly corresponds to TRBD1 (6 bases). CDR3 length: 13 residues. CDR1 and CDR2 from the germline V gene are SGDLS and YYNGEE. V gave up 2 bases and J gave up 4 bases, with 9 bases separating them. CDR3 nucleotide sequence: TGTGCCAGCAGCGTCTCAGGGGTAGAGACCCAGTACTTC. The encoded protein is CASSVSGVETQYF.

This clone was detected only a few times. This chain connects TRBV9 to TRBJ2-1, with TRBD2 as a possible D gene (5 bases). CDR1 is SGDLS, CDR2 YYNGEE, per germline. Trimming stripped 2 bases from V and 8 bases from J, with 11 bases between. The CDR3 spans 13 residues. CDR3 loop: CASSVEGADEQFF. CDR3 sequence (DNA): TGTGCCAGCAGCGTTGAGGGTGCGGATGAGCAGTTCTTC.

This chain connects TRBV10-2 to TRBJ2-7; D gene unclear. This CDR3 has 12 residues. Deletions cut 4 bases from V and 2 bases from J, with 6 bases between. The germline CDR1 and CDR2 sequences are WSHSY and SAAADI. The chain's CDR3 is CASSGVTYEQYF. For the CDR3, the DNA is TGCGCCAGCAGTGGAGTTACCTACGAGCAGTACTTC.

The V gene is TRBV6-1, the J gene TRBJ1-5; D is uncertain. The germline V gene encodes CDR1 MNHNS and CDR2 SASEGT. This CDR3 is built from 12 residues. Trimming stripped 2 bases from V and 4 bases from J, with 3 bases between. In DNA form, the CDR3 reads TGTGCCAGCAGTGAATATAATCAGCCCCAGCATTTT. This translates into CASSEYNQPQHF.

The gene calls are TRBV29-1 and TRBJ1-1; the match to TRBD1 covers 7 bases. The CDR3 totals 15 residues. Germline CDR1 and CDR2: SQVTM and ANQGSEA. Losses at the gene ends were 6 bases for V and 0 bases for J; bases not matched to a gene: 10. The CDR3 nucleotides are TGCAGCGTGTTACGGGCGGACAGGATGAACACTGAAGCTTTCTTT. Amino acid sequence: CSVLRADRMNTEAFF.